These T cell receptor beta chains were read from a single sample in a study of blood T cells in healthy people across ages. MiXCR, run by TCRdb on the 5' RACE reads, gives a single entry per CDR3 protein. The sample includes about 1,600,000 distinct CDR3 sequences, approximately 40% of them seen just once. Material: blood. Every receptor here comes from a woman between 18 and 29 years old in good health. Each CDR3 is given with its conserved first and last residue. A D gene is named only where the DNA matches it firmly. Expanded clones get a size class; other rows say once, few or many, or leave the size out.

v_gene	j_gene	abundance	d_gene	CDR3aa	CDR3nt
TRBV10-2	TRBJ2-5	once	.	CASSARLDQVEYF	TGCGCCAGCAGTGCGAGACTAGACCAGGTGGAGTACTTC
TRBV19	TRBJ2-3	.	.	CASSIGSARDGDTQYF	TGTGCCAGTAGTATCGGATCGGCTCGAGATGGGGATACGCAGTATTTT
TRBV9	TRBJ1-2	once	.	CASSVATGGGGYTF	TGTGCCAGCAGCGTAGCTACGGGCGGGGGTGGCTACACCTTC
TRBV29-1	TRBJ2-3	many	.	CSAPDIVTDTQYF	TGCAGCGCCCCCGACATTGTGACAGATACGCAGTATTTT
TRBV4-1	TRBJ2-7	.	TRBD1	CASSQHGQGASEQYF	TGCGCCAGCAGCCAACACGGACAGGGGGCGAGCGAGCAGTACTTC
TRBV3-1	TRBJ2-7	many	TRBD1	CASSQRDRGYEQYF	TGTGCCAGCAGCCAACGGGACAGGGGCTACGAGCAGTACTTC
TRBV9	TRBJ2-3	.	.	CASSAGGGLGGDTQYF	TGTGCCAGCAGCGCGGGGGGCGGGTTGGGGGGAGATACGCAGTATTTT
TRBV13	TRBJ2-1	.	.	CASSPPSLGEQFF	TGTGCCAGCAGCCCCCCATCACTAGGTGAGCAGTTCTTC
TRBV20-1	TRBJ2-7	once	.	CSAYERGEQYF	TGCAGTGCGTACGAACGCGGCGAGCAGTACTTC
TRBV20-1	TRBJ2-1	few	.	CSARAGLNYNEQFF	TGCAGTGCCCGCGCCGGGTTGAACTACAATGAGCAGTTCTTC
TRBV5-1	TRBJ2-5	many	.	CASSLISETQYF	TGCGCCAGCAGCTTGATATCGGAGACCCAGTACTTC
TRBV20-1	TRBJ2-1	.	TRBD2	CSARDGLAGYNEQFF	TGCAGTGCTAGAGATGGACTAGCGGGGTACAATGAGCAGTTCTTC
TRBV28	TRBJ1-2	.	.	CASSLLTVPNYGYTF	TGTGCCAGCAGTTTATTAACAGTTCCTAACTATGGCTACACCTTC
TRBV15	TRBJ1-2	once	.	CATSNAGRDYGYTF	TGTGCCACCAGCAACGCCGGGAGGGACTATGGCTACACCTTC
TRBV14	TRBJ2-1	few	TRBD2	CASSQVGLAVGNEQFF	TGTGCCAGCAGCCAAGTGGGACTAGCAGTAGGAAATGAGCAGTTCTTC
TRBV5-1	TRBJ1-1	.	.	CASSLENGVRNTEAFF	TGCGCCAGCAGCTTGGAAAACGGGGTCCGGAACACTGAAGCTTTCTTT
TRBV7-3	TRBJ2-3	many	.	CASSSAASASTDTQYF	TGTGCCAGCAGCTCCGCAGCGAGTGCTAGCACAGATACGCAGTATTTT
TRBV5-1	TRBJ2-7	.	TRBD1	CASSLRSTGALSYEQYF	TGCGCCAGCAGCTTGCGTTCAACAGGGGCCCTCTCCTACGAGCAGTACTTC
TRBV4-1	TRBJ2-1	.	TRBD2	CASSQVRHSGGPYNEQFF	TGCGCCAGCAGCCAAGTTCGCCACAGCGGGGGGCCTTACAATGAGCAGTTCTTC
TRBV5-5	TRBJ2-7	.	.	CASSLEGQVSYEQYF	TGTGCCAGCAGCTTGGAGGGTCAGGTATCCTACGAGCAGTACTTC
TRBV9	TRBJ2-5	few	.	CASSVALGQETQYF	TGTGCCAGCAGCGTAGCTCTAGGCCAAGAGACCCAGTACTTC
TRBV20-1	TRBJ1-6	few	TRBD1	CSAGQGPNSPLHF	TGCAGTGCTGGACAGGGACCCAATTCACCCCTCCACTTT
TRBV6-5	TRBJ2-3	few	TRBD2	CASSYSPLAGITDTQYF	TGTGCCAGCAGTTACTCGCCCTTAGCGGGGATCACAGATACGCAGTATTTT
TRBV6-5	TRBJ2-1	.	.	CASRGGGSSYNEQFF	TGTGCCAGCAGGGGAGGTGGGAGCTCCTACAATGAGCAGTTCTTC
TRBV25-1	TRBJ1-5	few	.	CASGQTGNQPQHF	TGTGCCAGCGGACAGACCGGCAATCAGCCCCAGCATTTT
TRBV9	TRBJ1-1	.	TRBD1	CASSVLRDSLVNTEAFF	TGTGCCAGCAGCGTACTCCGGGACAGCCTTGTGAACACTGAAGCTTTCTTT
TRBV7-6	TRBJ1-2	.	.	CASSFNSNYGYTF	TGTGCCAGCAGCTTCAATTCGAACTATGGCTACACCTTC
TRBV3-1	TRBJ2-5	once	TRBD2	CASSQGAGNQETQYF	TGTGCCAGCAGCCAAGGAGCGGGGAACCAAGAGACCCAGTACTTC
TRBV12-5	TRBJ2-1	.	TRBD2	CASGVVSGGNEQFF	TGTGCTAGTGGTGTGGTAAGCGGGGGCAATGAGCAGTTCTTC
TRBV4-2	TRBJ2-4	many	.	CASSAENIQYF	TGTGCCAGCAGCGCTGAAAACATTCAGTACTTC
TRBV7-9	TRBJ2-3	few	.	CASSQPLETDTQYF	TGTGCCAGCAGTCAACCTCTAGAGACAGATACGCAGTATTTT
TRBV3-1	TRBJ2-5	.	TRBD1	CASADRGRETQYF	TGTGCCAGCGCCGACAGGGGGAGGGAGACCCAGTACTTC
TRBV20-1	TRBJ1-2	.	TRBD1	CSGLDRGYGYTF	TGCAGTGGCCTGGACAGGGGATATGGCTACACCTTC
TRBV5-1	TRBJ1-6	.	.	CASSLGTPVSSYNSPLHF	TGCGCCAGCAGCTTGGGGACTCCTGTCAGCTCCTATAATTCACCCCTCCACTTT
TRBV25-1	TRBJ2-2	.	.	CASSKSNTGELFF	TGTGCCAGCAGTAAATCGAACACCGGGGAGCTGTTTTTT
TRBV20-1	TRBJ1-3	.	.	CSARDMQNSGNTIYF	TGCAGTGCTAGAGATATGCAAAACTCTGGAAACACCATATATTTT
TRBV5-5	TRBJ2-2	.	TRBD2	CASSPWLAGGPTGELFF	TGTGCCAGCAGCCCGTGGCTAGCGGGGGGGCCCACCGGGGAGCTGTTTTTT
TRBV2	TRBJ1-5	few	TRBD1	CASRGDSPNQPQHF	TGTGCCAGCAGAGGGGACAGCCCTAATCAGCCCCAGCATTTT
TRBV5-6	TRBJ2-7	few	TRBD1	CASSPRDRVFHEQYF	TGTGCCAGCAGCCCTAGGGACAGGGTTTTCCACGAGCAGTACTTC
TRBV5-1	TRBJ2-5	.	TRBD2	CASSGSGNPETQYF	TGCGCCAGCAGCGGTAGCGGGAACCCGGAGACCCAGTACTTC
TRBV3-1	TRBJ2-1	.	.	CASSQGGGPHEQFF	TGTGCCAGCAGCCAAGGGGGGGGGCCCCATGAGCAGTTCTTC
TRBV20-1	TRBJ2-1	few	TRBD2	CSARPTSGGPYNEQFF	TGCAGTGCTAGACCAACTAGCGGTGGCCCCTACAATGAGCAGTTCTTC
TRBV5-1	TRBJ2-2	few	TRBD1	CASSWTGTNTGELFF	TGCGCCAGCAGCTGGACAGGGACGAACACCGGGGAGCTGTTTTTT
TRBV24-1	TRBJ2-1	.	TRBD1	CTTSDQKGGLYNEQFF	TGTACCACCAGTGATCAAAAAGGGGGCCTATACAATGAGCAGTTCTTC
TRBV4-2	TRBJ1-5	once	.	CASSQDPEGGNQPQHF	TGTGCCAGCAGCCAGGACCCTGAGGGGGGCAATCAGCCCCAGCATTTT
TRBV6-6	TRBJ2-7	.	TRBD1	CASSPLDRVPSYEQYF	TGTGCCAGCAGTCCACTAGACAGGGTTCCTTCCTACGAGCAGTACTTC
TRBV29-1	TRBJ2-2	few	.	CSVEGVTGELFF	TGCAGCGTTGAAGGAGTCACCGGGGAGCTGTTTTTT
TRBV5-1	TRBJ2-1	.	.	CASSLDGGETYNEQFF	TGCGCCAGCAGCTTAGACGGGGGTGAGACCTACAATGAGCAGTTCTTC
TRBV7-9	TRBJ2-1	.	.	CASRMIERGNEQFF	TGTGCCAGCAGAATGATAGAACGAGGGAATGAGCAGTTCTTC
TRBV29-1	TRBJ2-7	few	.	CSVDTGTNYEQYF	TGCAGCGTTGATACCGGGACAAACTACGAGCAGTACTTC